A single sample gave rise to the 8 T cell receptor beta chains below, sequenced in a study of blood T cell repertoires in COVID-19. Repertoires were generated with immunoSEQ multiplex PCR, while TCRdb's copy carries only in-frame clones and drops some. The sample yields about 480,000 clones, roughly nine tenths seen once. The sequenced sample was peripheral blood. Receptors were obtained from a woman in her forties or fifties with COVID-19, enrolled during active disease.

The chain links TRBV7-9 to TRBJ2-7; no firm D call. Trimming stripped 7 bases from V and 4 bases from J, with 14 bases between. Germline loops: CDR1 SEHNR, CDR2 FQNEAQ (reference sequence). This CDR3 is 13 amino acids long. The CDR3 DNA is TGTGCCAGCACCCCGGGTCAAACGTACGAGCAGTACTTC. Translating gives CASTPGQTYEQYF.

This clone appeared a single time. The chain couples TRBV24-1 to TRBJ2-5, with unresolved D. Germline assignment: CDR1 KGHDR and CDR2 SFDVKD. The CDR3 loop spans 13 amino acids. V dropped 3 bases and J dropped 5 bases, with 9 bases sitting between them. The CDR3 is CATSDILEETQYF. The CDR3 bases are TGTGCCACCAGTGATATTCTAGAGGAGACCCAGTACTTC.

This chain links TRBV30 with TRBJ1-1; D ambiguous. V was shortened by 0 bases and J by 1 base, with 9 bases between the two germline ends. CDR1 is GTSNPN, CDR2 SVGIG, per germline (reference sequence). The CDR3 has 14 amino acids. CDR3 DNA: TGTGCCTGGAGTGTGTCAATTTCGAACACTGAAGCTTTCTTT. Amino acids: CAWSVSISNTEAFF.

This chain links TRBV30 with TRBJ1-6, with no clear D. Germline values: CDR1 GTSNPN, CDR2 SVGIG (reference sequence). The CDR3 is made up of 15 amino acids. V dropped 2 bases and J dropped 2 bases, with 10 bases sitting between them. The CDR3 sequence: CAWSSSPAYNSPLHF. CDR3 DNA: TGTGCCTGGAGTTCTTCTCCGGCCTATAATTCACCCCTCCACTTT.

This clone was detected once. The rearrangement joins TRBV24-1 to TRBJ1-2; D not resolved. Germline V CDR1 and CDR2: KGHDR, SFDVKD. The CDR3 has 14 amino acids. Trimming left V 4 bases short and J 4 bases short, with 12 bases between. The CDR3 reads CATSDPGLLYGYTF. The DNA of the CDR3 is TGTGCCACCAGTGACCCTGGACTACTCTATGGCTACACCTTC.

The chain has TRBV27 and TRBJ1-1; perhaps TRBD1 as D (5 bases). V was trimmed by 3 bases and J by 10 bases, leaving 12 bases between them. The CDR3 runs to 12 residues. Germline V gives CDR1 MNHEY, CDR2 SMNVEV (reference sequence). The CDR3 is CASSFLNQGAFF. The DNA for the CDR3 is TGTGCCAGCAGTTTTTTAAATCAGGGAGCTTTCTTT.

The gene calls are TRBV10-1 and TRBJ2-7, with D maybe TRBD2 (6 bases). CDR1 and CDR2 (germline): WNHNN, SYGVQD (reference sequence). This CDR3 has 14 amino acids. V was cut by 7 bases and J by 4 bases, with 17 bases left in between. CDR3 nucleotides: TGCGCCAGCATGCAGGGACTCGGGCCTTACGAGCAGTACTTC. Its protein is CASMQGLGPYEQYF.

The CDR3 region is CASSFFRQGMYLYEQFF. The CDR3 nucleotides read TGTGCCAGCAGCTTCTTCCGACAGGGGATGTATCTTTATGAGCAGTTCTTC. This sequence joins TRBV5-6 and TRBJ2-1; the match to TRBD1 covers 8 bases. With V trimmed by 2 bases and J by 8 bases, 15 bases remained unmatched. There are 17 residues in the CDR3. The germline CDR1 and CDR2 sequences are SGHDT and YYEEEE.